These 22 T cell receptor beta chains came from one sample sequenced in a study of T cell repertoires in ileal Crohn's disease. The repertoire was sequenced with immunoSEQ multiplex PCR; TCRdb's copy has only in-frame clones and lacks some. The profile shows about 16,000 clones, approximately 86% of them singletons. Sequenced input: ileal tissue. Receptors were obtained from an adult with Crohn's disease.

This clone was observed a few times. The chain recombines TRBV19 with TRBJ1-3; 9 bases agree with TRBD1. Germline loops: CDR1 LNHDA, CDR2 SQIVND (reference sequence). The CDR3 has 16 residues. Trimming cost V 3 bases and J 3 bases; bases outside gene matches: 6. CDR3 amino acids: CASSIGYRGLGNTIYF. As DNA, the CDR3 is TGTGCCAGTAGTATCGGATACAGGGGGCTTGGAAACACCATATATTTT.

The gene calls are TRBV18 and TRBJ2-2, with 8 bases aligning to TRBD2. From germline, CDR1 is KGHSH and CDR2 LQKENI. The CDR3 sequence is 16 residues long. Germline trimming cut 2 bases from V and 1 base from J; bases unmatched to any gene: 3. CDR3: CASSPFTSGNTGELFF. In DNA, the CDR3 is TGTGCCAGCTCACCATTCACTAGCGGGAACACCGGGGAGCTGTTTTTT.

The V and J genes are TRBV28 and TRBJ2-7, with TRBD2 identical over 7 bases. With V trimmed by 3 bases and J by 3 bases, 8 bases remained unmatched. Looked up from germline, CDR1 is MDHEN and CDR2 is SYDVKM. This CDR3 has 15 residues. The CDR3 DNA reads TGTGCCAGCAGTTTCGGCGGGGGAAAAATCTACGAGCAGTACTTC. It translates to CASSFGGGKIYEQYF.

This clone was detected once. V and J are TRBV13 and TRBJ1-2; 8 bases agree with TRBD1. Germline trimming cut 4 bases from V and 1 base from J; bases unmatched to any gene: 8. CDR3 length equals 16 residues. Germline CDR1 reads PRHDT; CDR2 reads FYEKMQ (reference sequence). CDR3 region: CASSSLGGQGNYGYTF. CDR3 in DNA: TGTGCCAGCAGCTCCCTTGGCGGACAGGGTAACTATGGCTACACCTTC.

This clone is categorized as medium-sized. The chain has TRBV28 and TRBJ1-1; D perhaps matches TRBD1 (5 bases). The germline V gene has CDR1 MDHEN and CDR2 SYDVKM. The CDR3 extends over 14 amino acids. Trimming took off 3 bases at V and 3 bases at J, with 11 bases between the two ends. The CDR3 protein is CASSFRPGYTEAFF. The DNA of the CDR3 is TGTGCCAGCAGTTTCCGACCAGGGTACACTGAAGCTTTCTTT.

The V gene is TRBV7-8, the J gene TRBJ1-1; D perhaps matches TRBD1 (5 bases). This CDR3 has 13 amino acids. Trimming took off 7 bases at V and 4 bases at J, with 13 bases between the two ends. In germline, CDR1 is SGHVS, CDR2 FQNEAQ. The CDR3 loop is CASTGTGGTEAFF. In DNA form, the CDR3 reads TGTGCCAGCACCGGGACGGGAGGCACTGAAGCTTTCTTT.

As DNA, the CDR3 is TGCGCCAGCAGTGACCAGGGAGGCTATGGCTACACCTTC. Translated, it gives CASSDQGGYGYTF. V is TRBV10-2 and J is TRBJ1-2; D may be TRBD1 (5 bases). V lost 3 bases to trimming and J lost 4 bases, with 9 bases between them. CDR1 and CDR2 from the germline V gene are WSHSY and SAAADI. The length of the CDR3 is 13 residues.

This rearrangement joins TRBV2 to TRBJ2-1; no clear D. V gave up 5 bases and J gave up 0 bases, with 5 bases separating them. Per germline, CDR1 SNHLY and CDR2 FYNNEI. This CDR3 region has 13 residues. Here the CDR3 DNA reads TGTGCCAGCAGTCCCCGCTCCTACAATGAGCAGTTCTTC. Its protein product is CASSPRSYNEQFF. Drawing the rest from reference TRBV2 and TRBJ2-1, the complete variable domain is EPEVTQTPSHQVTQMGQEVILRCVPISNHLYFYWYRQILGQKVEFLVSFYNNEISEKSEIFDDQFSVERPDGSNFTLKIRSTKLEDSAMYFCASSPRSYNEQFFGPGTRLTVL.

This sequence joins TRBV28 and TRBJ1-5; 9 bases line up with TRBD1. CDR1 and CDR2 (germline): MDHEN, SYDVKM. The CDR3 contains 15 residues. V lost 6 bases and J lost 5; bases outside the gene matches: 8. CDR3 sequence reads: CASRSTGGLYQPQHF. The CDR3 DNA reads TGTGCCAGCAGGTCGACAGGGGGGTTGTATCAGCCCCAGCATTTT.

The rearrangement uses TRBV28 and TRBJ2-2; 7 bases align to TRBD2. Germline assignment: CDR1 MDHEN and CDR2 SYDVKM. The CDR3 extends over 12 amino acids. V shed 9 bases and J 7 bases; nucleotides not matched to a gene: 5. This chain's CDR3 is CARGREDGELFF. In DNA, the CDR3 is TGTGCCAGGGGACGGGAGGACGGGGAGCTGTTTTTT.

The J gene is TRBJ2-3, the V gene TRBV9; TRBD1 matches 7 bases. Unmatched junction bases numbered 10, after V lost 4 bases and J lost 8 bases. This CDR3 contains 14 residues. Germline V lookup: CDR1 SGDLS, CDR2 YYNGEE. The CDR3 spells CASSNRQGWVTQYF. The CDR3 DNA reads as TGTGCCAGCAGCAACAGACAGGGTTGGGTTACGCAGTATTTT.

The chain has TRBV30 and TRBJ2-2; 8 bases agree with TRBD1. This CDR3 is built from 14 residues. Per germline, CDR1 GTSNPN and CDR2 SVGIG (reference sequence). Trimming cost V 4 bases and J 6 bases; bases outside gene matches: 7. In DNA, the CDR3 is TGTGCCTGGACCGTACAGGGGGGCTCCGGGGAGCTGTTTTTT. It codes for CAWTVQGGSGELFF.

The CDR3 loop reads CATSTNYGYTF. Written as DNA, the CDR3 is TGTGCCACCAGCACGAACTATGGCTACACCTTC. The gene calls are TRBV15 and TRBJ1-2; D gene uncertain. V gave up 4 bases and J gave up 2 bases, with 2 bases separating them. The CDR3 sequence is 11 residues long. Germline CDR1 is LNHNV and CDR2 is YYDKDF (reference sequence).

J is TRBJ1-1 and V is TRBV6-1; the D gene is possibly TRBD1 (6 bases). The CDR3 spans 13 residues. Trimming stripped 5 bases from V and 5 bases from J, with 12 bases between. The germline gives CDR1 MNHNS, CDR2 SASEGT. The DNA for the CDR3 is TGTGCCAGCAGTCAATGGGGGCCGACTGAAGCTTTCTTT. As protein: CASSQWGPTEAFF.

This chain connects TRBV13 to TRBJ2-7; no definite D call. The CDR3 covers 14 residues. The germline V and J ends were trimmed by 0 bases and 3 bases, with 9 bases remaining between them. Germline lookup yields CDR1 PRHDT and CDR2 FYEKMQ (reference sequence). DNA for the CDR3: TGTGCCAGCAGCTTAGGACAGACGATCTACGAGCAGTACTTC. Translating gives CASSLGQTIYEQYF.

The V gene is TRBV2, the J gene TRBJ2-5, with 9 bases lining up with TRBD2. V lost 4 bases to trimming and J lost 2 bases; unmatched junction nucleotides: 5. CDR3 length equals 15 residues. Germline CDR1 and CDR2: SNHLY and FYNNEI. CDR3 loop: CASSAGLARQETQYF. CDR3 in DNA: TGTGCCAGCAGTGCCGGACTAGCGAGACAAGAGACCCAGTACTTC.

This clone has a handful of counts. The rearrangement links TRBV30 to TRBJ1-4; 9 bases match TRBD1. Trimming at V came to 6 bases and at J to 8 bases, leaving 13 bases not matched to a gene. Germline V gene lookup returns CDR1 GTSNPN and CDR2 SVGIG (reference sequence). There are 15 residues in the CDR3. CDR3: CACHKTGGKGEKLFF. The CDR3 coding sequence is TGTGCCTGCCACAAAACAGGGGGCAAGGGGGAAAAACTGTTTTTT.

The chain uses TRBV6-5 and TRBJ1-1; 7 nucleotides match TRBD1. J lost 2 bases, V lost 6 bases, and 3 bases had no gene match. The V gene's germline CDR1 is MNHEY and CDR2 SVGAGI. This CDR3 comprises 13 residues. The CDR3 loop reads CASRGTANTEAFF. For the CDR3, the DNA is TGTGCCAGCAGGGGGACAGCCAACACTGAAGCTTTCTTT.

The CDR3 here is CASSPEGQETPLEFF. In nucleotides, the CDR3 is TGTGCCAGCAGCCCAGAGGGACAGGAGACCCCTTTGGAGTTCTTC. V and J are TRBV9 and TRBJ2-1; 8 bases align to TRBD1. The CDR3 covers 15 residues. Germline CDR1 and CDR2: SGDLS and YYNGEE. Trimming took 4 bases from V and 14 from J; bases not matched to a gene: 17.

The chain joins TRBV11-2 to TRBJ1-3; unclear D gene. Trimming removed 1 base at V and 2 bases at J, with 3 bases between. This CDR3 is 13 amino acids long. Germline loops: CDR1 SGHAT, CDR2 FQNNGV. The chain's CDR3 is CASSLGAGNTIYF. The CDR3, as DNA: TGTGCCAGCAGCTTAGGAGCTGGAAACACCATATATTTT.

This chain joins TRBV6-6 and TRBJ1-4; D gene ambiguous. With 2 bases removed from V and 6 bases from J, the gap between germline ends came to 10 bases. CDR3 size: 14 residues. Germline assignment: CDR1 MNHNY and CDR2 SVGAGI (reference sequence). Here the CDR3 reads CASSYPGSDEKLFF. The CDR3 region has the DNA TGTGCCAGCAGTTACCCCGGGTCCGATGAAAAACTGTTTTTT.

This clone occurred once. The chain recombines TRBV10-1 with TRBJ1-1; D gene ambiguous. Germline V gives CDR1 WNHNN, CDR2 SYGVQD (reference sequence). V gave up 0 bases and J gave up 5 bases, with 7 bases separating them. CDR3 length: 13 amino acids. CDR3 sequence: CASSESANTEAFF. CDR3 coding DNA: TGCGCCAGCAGTGAGTCGGCAAATACTGAAGCTTTCTTT.